This T cell receptor beta chain comes out of a study of T cells in Graves' hyperthyroidism and ophthalmopathy. RNA transcripts provided the source from which TCR beta CDR3 regions were amplified. First-round RT-PCR targeting the TCR CDR3 was performed with the HTBI primer set. TCRdb reprocessed the multiplex PCR reads with MiXCR, giving one entry per CDR3 protein. The sample carries about 480,000 distinct CDR3 sequences, 13% to 15% recorded once. Concerning this clonotype itself: Its antigen remains unidentified. Just one base apart from a much larger clone, this may be a read error.

Findings and limits, study-wide: Blood held most thyroid clonotypes expanded above 0.001 frequency.

The CDR3 length is 15 residues. The V segment lost 5 bases and the J segment 5 bases; nucleotides outside the gene matches: 8. Per the germline V gene, CDR1 is MNHEY and CDR2 is SMNVEV (reference sequence). This clonotype was sampled from a woman between 18 and 30 years old with Graves' hyperthyroidism. Sequences were obtained from blood. The chain links TRBV27 to TRBJ1-4; 7 nucleotides agree with TRBD1. The CDR3 reads CASSPDRGQNEKLFF. For the CDR3, the DNA is TGTGCCAGCAGTCCCGATAGGGGGCAAAATGAAAAACTGTTTTTT.